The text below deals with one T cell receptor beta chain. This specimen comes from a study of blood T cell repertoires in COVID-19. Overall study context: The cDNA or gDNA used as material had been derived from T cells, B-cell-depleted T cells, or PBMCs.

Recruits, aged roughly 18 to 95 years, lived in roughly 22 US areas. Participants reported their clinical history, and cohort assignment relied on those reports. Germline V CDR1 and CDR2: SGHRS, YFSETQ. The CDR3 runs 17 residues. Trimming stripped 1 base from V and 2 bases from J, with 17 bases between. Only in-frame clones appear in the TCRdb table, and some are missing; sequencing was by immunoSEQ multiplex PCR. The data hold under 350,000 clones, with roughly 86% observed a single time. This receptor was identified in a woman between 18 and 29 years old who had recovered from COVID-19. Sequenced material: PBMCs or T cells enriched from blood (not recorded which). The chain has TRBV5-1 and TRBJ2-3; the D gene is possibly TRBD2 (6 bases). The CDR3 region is CASSLWDSKPHTDTQYF. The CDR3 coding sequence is TGCGCCAGCAGCTTGTGGGACTCCAAACCACACACAGATACGCAGTATTTT.